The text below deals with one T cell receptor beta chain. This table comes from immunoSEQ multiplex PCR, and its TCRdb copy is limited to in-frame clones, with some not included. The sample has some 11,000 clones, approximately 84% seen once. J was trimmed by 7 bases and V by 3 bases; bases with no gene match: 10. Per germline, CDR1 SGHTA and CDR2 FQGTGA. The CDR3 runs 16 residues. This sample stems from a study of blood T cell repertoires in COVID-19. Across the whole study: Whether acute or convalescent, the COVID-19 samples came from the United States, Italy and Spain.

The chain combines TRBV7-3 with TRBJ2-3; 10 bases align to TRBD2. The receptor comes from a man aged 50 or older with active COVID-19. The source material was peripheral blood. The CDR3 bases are TGTGCCAGCAGCTTCGAGCGGGAGGGCCGAATGAATACGCAGTATTTT. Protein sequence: CASSFEREGRMNTQYF.